The clone carrying this TCR beta chain was seen many times. The target antigen is unknown. The data were obtained in a study of T-cell memory formation after mild COVID-19. Whole-study context: Each donor largely had its own TCR clusters.

One entry per CDR3 protein results from TCRdb running MiXCR on the 5' RACE reads. The data show some 310,000 distinct CDR3 sequences, with under 25% seen just once and approximately 22% held by the top ten. General study points: Cross-reactive memory seemingly joined, as some responding clones were found in pre-infection memory. Contracting clones, day 15 to 85, had balanced CD4/CD8, and later expanders favored CD4+. Shrinking CD4+ clones resided mostly in CM and EM, and CD8+ ones in EMRA.

The V end lost 0 bases, the J end lost 3 bases, and 13 bases lay between the germline ends. The V gene's germline CDR1 is SGHRS and CDR2 YFSETQ. The CDR3 has 16 residues. V gene TRBV5-1 combines with J gene TRBJ2-4; possible D gene TRBD1, 6 bases. The clonotype originates from a man aged 18 to 30 who had mild COVID-19 (a few samples of this study predate the infection). Cell type and time point are not known. Sequencing used PBMCs or a T cell subset sorted from them (not recorded which). The chain's CDR3 is CASSLDGFRGKNIQYF. The CDR3 DNA reads as TGCGCCAGCAGCTTGGATGGTTTCAGGGGCAAAAACATTCAGTACTTC. Based on the CDR3 plus reference TRBV5-1 and TRBJ2-4, the full variable domain is KAGVTQTPRYLIKTRGQQVTLSCSPISGHRSVSWYQQTPGQGLQFLFEYFSETQRNKGNFPGRFSGRQFSNSRSEMNVSTLELGDSALYLCASSLDGFRGKNIQYFGAGTRLSVL.